Listed here is a single T cell receptor (beta chain). The table lists this clonotype with many counts. The antigen it binds to is not known. The record has no base qualities; no much larger clone is one base away. Trimming takes 1 base from V and 6 bases from J, and the germline ends sit 15 bases apart. The CDR3 covers 15 residues, taking in both the cysteine and the phenylalanine. Only the CDR3 DNA stays, 45 bases, in frame from base 1. CDR1 is given as SGHKS and CDR2 as YYEKEE, both from the germline V gene (reference sequence). This record belongs to a study of human T cells and chemical hapten exposure (dated by TCRdb to the early 2020s). Turning to the overall study: Libraries were combined into a pool for sequencing, and differences in TCR yield between samples came mainly from small differences in library volumes within the pool. Peripheral blood TCR repertoire changes were tracked in vivo in alopecia patients during primary and secondary sensitization to the hapten diphenylcyclopropenone (DPC). For every blood RNA sample, sequencing covered both the TCR alpha and TCR beta chains.

Study-wide conclusions, independent of this receptor: DPC sensitization did not change how many TCRs were above 1 in 1000 frequency, and no evidence was found of alterations in global repertoire structure. After repeated subsampling, the strength of the expansion versus patch-test correlation and the threshold at which it became significant changed.

Read against the paper, the sample's time point label means: healthy volunteer bleed at 2 weeks. Unfractionated whole blood was collected in Tempus Blood RNA tubes, and total RNA was extracted from that blood. A few healthy volunteers were used as TCR sequencing controls and were bled at day 0, 2 weeks and 6 weeks. Library method: RACE. TCRdb lists the instrument as NextSeq 500. During library preparation, unique molecular identifiers were attached to individual cDNA molecules so that TCRs could be counted in a quantitative, reproducible way. In the source study's methods: A median of approximately 100,000 TCRs per sample was observed, with a range of 23,224 to 690,600. The Decombinator software suite was used to annotate the V, J and CDR3 of the TCR reads. For the PS versus PT1 abundance plots, all samples were subsampled to the same number of TCRs (28,000). Expanded TCRs were defined as absent before sensitization and observed at least eight times at the 2-week time point. The public sequencing data were trimmed at Q25 with fastp and processed into clonotypes with MiXCR by TCRdb, which kept only in-frame beta chains. Rows with a matching CDR3 protein are joined into one entry that keeps the most common DNA and genes. The V and J calls reflect TCRdb's pipeline rather than the authors' work. Recorded for this sample are 45,000 or so distinct CDR3 sequences; less than 4.5% of them occurred a single time. Together, the top ten hold around 5.8% of the sample.

The source material was whole blood. This TCR was sampled from a human donor in good health. Some clones in this sample may be carry-over from other donors' samples. This receptor chain uses TRBV5-5 and TRBJ2-3; the D gene remains uncertain. In nucleotide form, the sequence is TGTGCCAGCAGCTTGCGGACGGGCGGCCAGGATACGCAGTATTTT. Its protein reads: CASSLRTGGQDTQYF. Supplemented by the reference TRBV5-5 and TRBJ2-3 proteins around the CDR3, the complete variable domain is DAGVTQSPTHLIKTRGQQVTLRCSPISGHKSVSWYQQVLGQGPQFIFQYYEKEERGRGNFPDRFSARQFPNYSSELNVNALLLGDSALYLCASSLRTGGQDTQYFGPGTRLTVL.